This entry features one TCR beta chain sequence. Its specificity is not known. Primers for the PCR totalled 60 Vbeta and 13 Jbeta. The table came from immunoSEQ multiplex PCR; TCRdb's copy has only in-frame clones and leaves some out. Among around 130,000 clones listed, 65% to 90% were seen once. This sample is part of a study of cytomegalovirus exposure and HLA in healthy donors. Study results and caveats: TRBV6-2, TRBV6-3 and other indistinguishable V segments were excluded.

J lost 0 bases, V lost 5 bases, and 10 bases had no gene match. Germline lookup yields CDR1 SQVTM and CDR2 ANQGSEA. The CDR3 is 16 amino acids. The sample taken for sequencing was PBMCs. This TCR was sampled from a woman aged 18-29 years in good health and CMV-seropositive. The chain joins TRBV29-1 to TRBJ1-5; 7 positions match TRBD1. The CDR3 loop reads CSVQFLGDSSNQPQHF. Written as DNA, the CDR3 is TGCAGCGTTCAATTTCTCGGGGACAGTAGCAATCAGCCCCAGCATTTT.